The 27 T cell receptor beta chains below were found in one sample sequenced in a study of T cell responses to AZD1222 COVID-19 vaccine. Method: immunoSEQ multiplex PCR; TCRdb's copy keeps in-frame clones and lacks some. In the table there are 110,000 or so clones, around 87% of which are singletons. Sequenced material: peripheral blood, taken 28 days after the second AZD1222 dose. These receptors came from an adult who received the AZD1222 COVID-19 vaccine.

This sequence joins TRBV7-8 and TRBJ2-1; TRBD2 matches 10 bases. This CDR3 has 17 amino acids. The germline V gene encodes CDR1 SGHVS and CDR2 FQNEAQ. With V trimmed by 5 bases and J by 5 bases, 12 bases remained unmatched. The CDR3 sequence is CASSTPASGGPDNEQFF. Here the CDR3 DNA reads TGTGCCAGCAGCACTCCTGCTAGCGGGGGCCCCGACAATGAGCAGTTCTTC.

The V call is TRBV13, the J call TRBJ1-3; tentatively, D is TRBD1 (5 bases). The germline V and J ends were trimmed by 4 bases and 0 bases, with 10 bases remaining between them. This CDR3 is 15 amino acids long. From germline, CDR1 is PRHDT and CDR2 FYEKMQ (reference sequence). DNA for the CDR3: TGTGCCAGCAGCTCCGGGGGATTCTCTGGAAACACCATATATTTT. Its protein product is CASSSGGFSGNTIYF.

The rearrangement joins TRBV9 to TRBJ2-7, with TRBD2 as a possible D gene (5 bases). The CDR3 is 18 amino acids. V lost 0 bases to trimming and J lost 2 bases, with 21 bases between them. Looked up from germline, CDR1 is SGDLS and CDR2 is YYNGEE. In DNA form, the CDR3 reads TGTGCCAGCAGCGTAGCCCCGGCGACGCCCTCGGGAACCTACGAGCAGTACTTC. Protein product: CASSVAPATPSGTYEQYF.

In its sample, this clone is medium-sized. The chain has TRBV6-1 and TRBJ1-3; 7 bases agree with TRBD1. Germline CDR1 and CDR2: MNHNS and SASEGT. The CDR3 sequence is 14 residues long. V lost 5 bases to trimming and J lost 4 bases; unmatched junction nucleotides: 5. CDR3 amino acids: CASSNPGQGNTIYF. The CDR3, as DNA: TGTGCCAGCAGTAATCCGGGACAGGGAAACACCATATATTTT.

The chain links TRBV7-3 to TRBJ2-1; D is perhaps TRBD2 (6 bases). Between the trimmed V and J ends, which lost 2 bases and 5 bases, there was a span of 7 bases. The germline gives CDR1 SGHTA, CDR2 FQGTGA. CDR3 length: 13 residues. The CDR3 loop reads CASSLSGDNEQFF. The DNA for the CDR3 is TGTGCCAGCAGCTTATCGGGGGACAATGAGCAGTTCTTC.

The V call is TRBV4-2, the J call TRBJ2-7, with D perhaps matching TRBD1 (6 bases). V was pared by 4 bases and J by 2 bases, with 18 bases between. CDR1 LGHNA and CDR2 YNFKEQ come from the germline V gene. This CDR3 spans 16 amino acids. The CDR3 coding sequence is TGTGCCAGCAGCCGAGATCCGGACAGTCTGGCCTACGAGCAGTACTTC. The encoded protein is CASSRDPDSLAYEQYF.

The chain couples TRBV5-1 to TRBJ2-1; a weak D match, TRBD2 (5 bases). V dropped 0 bases and J dropped 4 bases, with 11 bases sitting between them. This CDR3 region has 15 residues. CDR1 and CDR2 from the germline V gene are SGHRS and YFSETQ. The chain's CDR3 is CASSLVWTEYNEQFF. CDR3 DNA sequence: TGCGCCAGCAGCTTGGTTTGGACTGAATACAATGAGCAGTTCTTC.

The rearrangement joins TRBV5-5 to TRBJ2-7; D possibly uses TRBD1 or TRBD2 (6 bases each). V lost 6 bases, J lost 1 base, and 11 bases lay in between. In germline, CDR1 is SGHKS, CDR2 YYEKEE (reference sequence). The CDR3 consists of 13 residues. The CDR3 coding sequence is TGTGCCAGCACCATAGGGGGGTCCTACGAGCAGTACTTC. As protein: CASTIGGSYEQYF. Complete variable domain (other parts from reference TRBV5-5 and TRBJ2-7): DAGVTQSPTHLIKTRGQQVTLRCSPISGHKSVSWYQQVLGQGPQFIFQYYEKEERGRGNFPDRFSARQFPNYSSELNVNALLLGDSALYLCASTIGGSYEQYFGPGTRLTVT.

This sequence joins TRBV5-4 and TRBJ1-1, with D maybe TRBD1 (5 bases). Trimming stripped 0 bases from V and 2 bases from J, with 17 bases between. Per germline, CDR1 SGHNT and CDR2 YYREEE (reference sequence). The CDR3 covers 17 residues. The CDR3 protein is CASSLARSTGRNTEAFF. The CDR3 DNA is TGTGCCAGCAGCTTGGCCCGGTCCACAGGCCGTAACACTGAAGCTTTCTTT.

DNA for the CDR3: TGTGCCAGCAGCGTACCGGGACAGTCCACCGGGGAGCTGTTTTTT. This gives the protein CASSVPGQSTGELFF. The V and J genes are TRBV7-9 and TRBJ2-2, with 7 bases fitting TRBD1. Germline V CDR1 and CDR2: SEHNR, FQNEAQ (reference sequence). The CDR3 sequence is 15 residues long. J lost 4 bases, V lost 5 bases, and 7 bases had no gene match.

The chain joins TRBV27 to TRBJ1-6; possible D gene TRBD1, 6 bases. This CDR3 has 17 amino acids. CDR1 and CDR2 (germline): MNHEY, SMNVEV (reference sequence). Trimming took off 0 bases at V and 3 bases at J, with 12 bases between the two ends. In DNA form, the CDR3 reads TGTGCCAGCAGTTTATCCCCCAGCAGGGGCTATAATTCACCCCTCCACTTT. This codes for CASSLSPSRGYNSPLHF.

The chain links TRBV19 to TRBJ1-5; 7 bases agree with TRBD1. This CDR3 spans 17 amino acids. V lost 6 bases, J lost 3 bases, and 14 bases stayed unmatched. The germline V gene has CDR1 LNHDA and CDR2 SQIVND (reference sequence). CDR3 protein: CASRTTQTGRYNQPQHF. CDR3 nucleotides: TGTGCCAGTAGGACTACTCAGACAGGGCGATACAATCAGCCCCAGCATTTT. Drawing the rest from reference TRBV19 and TRBJ1-5, the complete variable domain is DGGITQSPKYLFRKEGQNVTLSCEQNLNHDAMYWYRQDPGQGLRLIYYSQIVNDFQKGDIAEGYSVSREKKESFPLTVTSAQKNPTAFYLCASRTTQTGRYNQPQHFGDGTRLSIL.

The gene calls are TRBV14 and TRBJ2-3; no definite D call. The V and J ends lost 4 bases and 0 bases respectively, with 20 bases between them. The CDR3 extends over 18 amino acids. Germline CDR1 is SGHDN and CDR2 is FVKESK. CDR3 in amino acids: CASSPRAPQATSTDTQYF. The CDR3 nucleotides are TGTGCCAGCAGCCCCCGGGCCCCCCAGGCCACTAGCACAGATACGCAGTATTTT. Using reference TRBV14 and TRBJ2-3 for the parts outside the CDR3, the full variable domain is EAGVTQFPSHSVIEKGQTVTLRCDPISGHDNLYWYRRVMGKEIKFLLHFVKESKQDESGMPNNRFLAERTGGTYSTLKVQPAELEDSGVYFCASSPRAPQATSTDTQYFGPGTRLTVL.

The chain carries TRBV6-2 or TRBV6-3 and TRBJ2-7; maybe TRBD1 (6 bases). Germline values: CDR1 MNHEY, CDR2 SVGEGT. There are 14 residues in the CDR3. V was pared by 0 bases and J by 0 bases, with 6 bases between. CDR3 residues: CASSYSDSSYEQYF. In DNA form, the CDR3 reads TGTGCCAGCAGTTACTCGGACAGCTCCTACGAGCAGTACTTC.

Only one count was recorded for this clone. The CDR3 DNA sequence: TGTGCCAGCAGTTATGTGAGGGGAGGGAATTATGGCTACACCTTC. Encoded protein: CASSYVRGGNYGYTF. This chain connects TRBV6-5 to TRBJ1-2, with D perhaps TRBD1 (5 bases). CDR1 and CDR2 (germline): MNHEY, SVGAGI. This CDR3 is built from 15 residues. The germline V and J ends were trimmed by 3 bases and 5 bases, with 16 bases remaining between them.

This chain uses TRBV6-5 with TRBJ2-2, with D unresolved. V lost 9 bases to trimming and J lost 4 bases, with 12 bases between them. CDR3 length equals 13 residues. Germline V gene lookup returns CDR1 MNHEY and CDR2 SVGAGI. In nucleotides, the CDR3 is TGTGCCAGTTGTAGGAGCGTCACCGGGGAGCTGTTTTTT. Translating gives CASCRSVTGELFF.

The chain recombines TRBV19 with TRBJ1-3, with D unresolved. Between the trimmed V and J ends, which lost 4 bases and 0 bases, there was a span of 16 bases. The CDR3 contains 17 residues. The germline V gene encodes CDR1 LNHDA and CDR2 SQIVND (reference sequence). The CDR3 protein is CASSKIPDGSSGNTIYF. The CDR3 nucleotides read TGTGCCAGTAGTAAGATACCGGACGGGAGCTCTGGAAACACCATATATTTT.

The V gene is TRBV7-8, the J gene TRBJ2-7; 11 bases fit TRBD1. CDR3 size: 16 residues. CDR1 and CDR2 (germline): SGHVS, FQNEAQ. With V trimmed by 5 bases and J by 4 bases, 10 bases remained unmatched. CDR3 nucleotide sequence: TGTGCCAGCAGCGAGCGGGCGGACAGGGGGCTTTACGAGCAGTACTTC. Translating it yields CASSERADRGLYEQYF.

The gene calls are TRBV6-5 and TRBJ1-4; D remains unclear. CDR3 length: 15 residues. V was trimmed by 5 bases and J by 0 bases, leaving 10 bases between them. CDR1 is MNHEY and CDR2 is SVGAGI in the germline V gene. CDR3 in DNA: TGTGCCAGCAGTCCCTACACTGCAACTAATGAAAAACTGTTTTTT. Translation gives CASSPYTATNEKLFF.

V gene TRBV6-6 combines with J gene TRBJ1-4, with 7 bases lining up with TRBD1. In germline, CDR1 is MNHNY, CDR2 SVGAGI (reference sequence). The trim removed 5 bases at V and 7 bases at J, leaving 13 bases unmatched. The CDR3 consists of 16 residues. Here the CDR3 DNA reads TGTGCCAGCAGTCTCCCTAGACAGGGAGGAGGTGAAAAACTGTTTTTT. Amino acids: CASSLPRQGGGEKLFF.

CDR3 bases: TGCGCCAGCAGCCGGGGCCAGGGGAACACTGAAGCTTTCTTT. Its protein is CASSRGQGNTEAFF. The gene calls are TRBV5-1 and TRBJ1-1; D might be TRBD1 (5 bases). Germline V gives CDR1 SGHRS, CDR2 YFSETQ. V lost 4 bases to trimming and J lost 1 base, with 11 bases between them. The CDR3 has 14 residues.

The gene calls are TRBV28 and TRBJ2-1, with 14 bases identical to TRBD2. Per germline, CDR1 MDHEN and CDR2 SYDVKM. Unmatched junction bases numbered 10, after V lost 5 bases and J lost 10 bases. The CDR3 has 16 residues. CDR3 amino acids: CASSTGTSGRLWEQFF. The CDR3 nucleotides read TGTGCCAGCAGTACCGGGACTAGCGGGAGACTATGGGAGCAGTTCTTC.

The J gene is TRBJ1-5, the V gene TRBV7-8, with a possible D match to TRBD1 (5 bases). The V gene's germline CDR1 is SGHVS and CDR2 FQNEAQ. V was cut by 4 bases and J by 3 bases, with 10 bases left in between. The CDR3 totals 14 residues. DNA of the CDR3: TGTGCCAGCAGCTGGGACGAACTCAATCAGCCCCAGCATTTT. Residues: CASSWDELNQPQHF.

This chain uses TRBV28 with TRBJ1-3; no reliable D call. The germline CDR1 and CDR2 sequences are MDHEN and SYDVKM. The CDR3 spans 15 residues. Trimming pared 6 bases from V and 0 bases from J, leaving 12 bases between. The CDR3 region has the DNA TGTGCCAGCAGCCCCCGACGGATCTCTGGAAACACCATATATTTT. Translation gives CASSPRRISGNTIYF.

With regard to this clone: The junction departs from germline at one end; a sequencing error may be responsible. The chain has TRBV6-5 and TRBJ1-1; D is unresolved. The CDR3 covers 12 residues. CDR1 is MNHEY, CDR2 SVGAGI, per germline. The CDR3 coding sequence is TGTGCCAGCAGTGACTCGAACACTGAAGCTTTCTTT. Translation gives CASSDSNTEAFF.

This sequence joins TRBV5-6 and TRBJ1-1; no reliable D call. Germline CDR1 SGHDT, CDR2 YYEEEE. V was clipped by 6 bases and J by 0 bases, with 9 bases between them. The CDR3 totals 13 residues. CDR3 nucleotide sequence: TGTGCCAGCACAGGAACAATGAACACTGAAGCTTTCTTT. It is translated as CASTGTMNTEAFF.

DNA of the CDR3: TGTGCCAGTAGTATAGTGGTCAGAAATGAGCAGTTCTTC. Protein product: CASSIVVRNEQFF. The chain combines TRBV19 with TRBJ2-1, with D unresolved. Per the germline V gene, CDR1 is LNHDA and CDR2 is SQIVND (reference sequence). V lost 1 base, J lost 7 bases, and 8 bases lay in between. The CDR3 is 13 residues long.